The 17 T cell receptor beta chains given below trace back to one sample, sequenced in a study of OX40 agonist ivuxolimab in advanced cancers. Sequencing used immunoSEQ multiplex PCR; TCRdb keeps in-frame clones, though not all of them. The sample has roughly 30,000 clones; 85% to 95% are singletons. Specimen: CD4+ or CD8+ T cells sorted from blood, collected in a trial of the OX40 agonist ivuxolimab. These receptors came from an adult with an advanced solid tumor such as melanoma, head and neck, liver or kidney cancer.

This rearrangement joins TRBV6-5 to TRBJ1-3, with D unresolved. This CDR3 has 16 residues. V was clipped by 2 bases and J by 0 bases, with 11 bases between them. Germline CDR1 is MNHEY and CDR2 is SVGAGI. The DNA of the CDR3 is TGTGCCAGCAGTTACAATTTCGGGTACTCTGGAAACACCATATATTTT. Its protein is CASSYNFGYSGNTIYF.

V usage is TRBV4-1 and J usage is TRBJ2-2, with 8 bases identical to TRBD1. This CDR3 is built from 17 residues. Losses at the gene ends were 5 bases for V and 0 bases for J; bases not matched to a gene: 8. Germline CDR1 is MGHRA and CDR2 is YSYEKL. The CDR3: CASSLTGALANTGELFF. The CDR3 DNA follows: TGCGCCAGCAGCTTGACAGGGGCTCTCGCGAACACCGGGGAGCTGTTTTTT.

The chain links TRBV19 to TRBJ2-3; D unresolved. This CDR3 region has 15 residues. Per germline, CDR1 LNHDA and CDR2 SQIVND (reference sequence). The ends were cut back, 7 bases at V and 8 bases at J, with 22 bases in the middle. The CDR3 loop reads CASTFSDSSRGTQYF. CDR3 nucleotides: TGTGCCAGTACTTTTTCTGACTCGAGCCGTGGTACGCAGTATTTT.

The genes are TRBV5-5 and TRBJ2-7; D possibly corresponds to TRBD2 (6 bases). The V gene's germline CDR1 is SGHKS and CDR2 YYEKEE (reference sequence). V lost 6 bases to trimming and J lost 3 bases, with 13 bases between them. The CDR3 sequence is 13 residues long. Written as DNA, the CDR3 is TGTGCCAGCACGGAACTAGCCGGCTACGAGCAGTACGTC. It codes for CASTELAGYEQYV.

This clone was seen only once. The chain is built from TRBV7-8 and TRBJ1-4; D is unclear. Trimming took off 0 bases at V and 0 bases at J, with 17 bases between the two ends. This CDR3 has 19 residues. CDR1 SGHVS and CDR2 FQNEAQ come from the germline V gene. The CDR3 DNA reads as TGTGCCAGCAGCTTAGCGTGGGCAGCTCAAGGCCCAACTAATGAAAAACTGTTTTTT. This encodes CASSLAWAAQGPTNEKLFF.

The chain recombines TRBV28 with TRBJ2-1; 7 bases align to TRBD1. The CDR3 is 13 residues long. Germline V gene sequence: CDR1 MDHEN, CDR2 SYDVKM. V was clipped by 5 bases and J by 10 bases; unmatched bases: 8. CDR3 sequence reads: CASSLDRVGEQFF. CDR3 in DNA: TGTGCCAGCAGTCTAGACAGGGTGGGCGAGCAGTTCTTC.

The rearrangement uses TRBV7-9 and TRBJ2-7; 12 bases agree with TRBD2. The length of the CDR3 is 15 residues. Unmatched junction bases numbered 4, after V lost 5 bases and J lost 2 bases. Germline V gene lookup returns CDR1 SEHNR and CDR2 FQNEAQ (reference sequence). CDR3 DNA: TGTGCCAGCAGCCCTTCTAGCGGGGGGGCCTACGAGCAGTACTTC. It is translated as CASSPSSGGAYEQYF.

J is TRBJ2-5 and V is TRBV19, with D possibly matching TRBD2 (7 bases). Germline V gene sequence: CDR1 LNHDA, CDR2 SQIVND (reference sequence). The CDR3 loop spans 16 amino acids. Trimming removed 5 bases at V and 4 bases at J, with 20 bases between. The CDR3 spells CASSPLGGVHPETQYF. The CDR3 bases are TGTGCCAGTAGTCCCCTAGGGGGGGTACATCCAGAGACCCAGTACTTC.

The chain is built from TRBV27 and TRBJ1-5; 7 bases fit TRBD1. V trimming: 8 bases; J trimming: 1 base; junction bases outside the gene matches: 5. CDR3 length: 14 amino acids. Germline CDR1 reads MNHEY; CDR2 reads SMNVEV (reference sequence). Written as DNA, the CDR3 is TGTGCCAGCGGCAGACAGGGAAGCAATCAGCCCCAGCATTTT. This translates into CASGRQGSNQPQHF.

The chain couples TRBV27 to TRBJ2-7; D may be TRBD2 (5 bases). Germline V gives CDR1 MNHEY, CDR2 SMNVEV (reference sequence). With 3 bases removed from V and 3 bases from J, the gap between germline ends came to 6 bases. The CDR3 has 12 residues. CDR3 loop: CASSFRGYEQYF. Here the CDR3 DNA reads TGTGCCAGCAGTTTTCGGGGCTACGAGCAGTACTTC.

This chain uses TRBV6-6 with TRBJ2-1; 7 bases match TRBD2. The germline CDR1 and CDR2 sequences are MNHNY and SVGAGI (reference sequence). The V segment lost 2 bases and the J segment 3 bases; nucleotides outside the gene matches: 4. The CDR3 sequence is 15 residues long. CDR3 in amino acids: CASSYGRGDYNEQFF. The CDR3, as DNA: TGTGCCAGCAGTTACGGCCGGGGGGACTACAATGAGCAGTTCTTC.

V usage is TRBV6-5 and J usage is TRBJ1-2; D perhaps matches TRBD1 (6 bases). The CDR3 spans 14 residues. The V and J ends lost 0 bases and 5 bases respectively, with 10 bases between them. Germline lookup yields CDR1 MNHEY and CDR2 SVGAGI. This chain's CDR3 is CASSYSPGVYGYTF. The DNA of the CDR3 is TGTGCCAGCAGTTACTCTCCAGGGGTATATGGCTACACCTTC.

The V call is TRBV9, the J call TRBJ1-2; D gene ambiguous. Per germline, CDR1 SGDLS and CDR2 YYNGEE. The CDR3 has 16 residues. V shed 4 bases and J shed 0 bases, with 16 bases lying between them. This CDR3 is CASSPNLAGANYGYTF. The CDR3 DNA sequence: TGTGCCAGCAGCCCGAACTTGGCGGGAGCTAACTATGGCTACACCTTC.

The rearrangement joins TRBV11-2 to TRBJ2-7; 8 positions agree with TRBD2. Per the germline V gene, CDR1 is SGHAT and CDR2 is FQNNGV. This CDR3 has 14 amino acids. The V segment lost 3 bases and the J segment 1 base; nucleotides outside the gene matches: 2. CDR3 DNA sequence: TGTGCCAGCAGCTTCTCTAGCGGGTCCTACGAGCAGTACTTC. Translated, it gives CASSFSSGSYEQYF.

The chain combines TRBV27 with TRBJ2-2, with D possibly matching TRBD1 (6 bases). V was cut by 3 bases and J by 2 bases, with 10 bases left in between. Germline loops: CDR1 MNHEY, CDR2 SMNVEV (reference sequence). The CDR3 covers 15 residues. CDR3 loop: CASSFDRSNTGELFF. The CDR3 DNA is TGTGCCAGCAGTTTTGACAGGTCAAACACCGGGGAGCTGTTTTTT.

CDR3 loop: CASNGGALNTGELFF. The CDR3 bases are TGTGCCAGCAACGGGGGGGCCTTGAACACCGGGGAGCTGTTTTTT. The chain employs TRBV7-9 and TRBJ2-2, with 8 bases fitting TRBD2. Germline V lookup: CDR1 SEHNR, CDR2 FQNEAQ (reference sequence). V shed 7 bases and J 1 base; nucleotides not matched to a gene: 5. This CDR3 is built from 15 residues.

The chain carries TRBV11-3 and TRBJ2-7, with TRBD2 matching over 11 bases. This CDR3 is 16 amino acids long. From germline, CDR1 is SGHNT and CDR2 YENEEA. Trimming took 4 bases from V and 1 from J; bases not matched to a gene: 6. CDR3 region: CASSSTTSGSSYEQYF. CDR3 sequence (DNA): TGTGCCAGCAGCTCCACAACTAGCGGGAGTTCCTACGAGCAGTACTTC.